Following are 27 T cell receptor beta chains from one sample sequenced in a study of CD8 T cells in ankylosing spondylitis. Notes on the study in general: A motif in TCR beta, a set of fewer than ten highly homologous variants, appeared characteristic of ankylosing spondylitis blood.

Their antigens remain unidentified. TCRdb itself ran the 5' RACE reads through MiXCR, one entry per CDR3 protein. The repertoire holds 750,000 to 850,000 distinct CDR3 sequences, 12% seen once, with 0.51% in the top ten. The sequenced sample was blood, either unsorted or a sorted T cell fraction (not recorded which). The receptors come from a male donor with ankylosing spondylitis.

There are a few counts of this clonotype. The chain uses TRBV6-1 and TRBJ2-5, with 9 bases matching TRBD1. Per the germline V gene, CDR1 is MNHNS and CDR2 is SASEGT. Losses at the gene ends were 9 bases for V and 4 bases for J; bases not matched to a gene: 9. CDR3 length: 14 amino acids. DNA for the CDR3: TGTGCCAGTTACAGGACAGGGGAACCAGAGACCCAGTACTTC. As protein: CASYRTGEPETQYF.

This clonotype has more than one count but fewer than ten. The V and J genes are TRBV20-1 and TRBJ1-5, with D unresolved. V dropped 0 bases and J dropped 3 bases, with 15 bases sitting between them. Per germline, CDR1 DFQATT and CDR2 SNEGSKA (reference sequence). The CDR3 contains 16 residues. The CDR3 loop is CSARDRKHGFNQPQHF. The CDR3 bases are TGCAGTGCTAGAGATAGGAAGCACGGCTTCAATCAGCCCCAGCATTTT.

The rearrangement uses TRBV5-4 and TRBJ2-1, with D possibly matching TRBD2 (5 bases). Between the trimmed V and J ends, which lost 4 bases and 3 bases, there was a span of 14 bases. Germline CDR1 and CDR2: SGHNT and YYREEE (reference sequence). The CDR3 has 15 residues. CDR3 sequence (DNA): TGTGCCAGCAGCGAAGGAGTCGGGAACTACAATGAGCAGTTCTTC. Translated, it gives CASSEGVGNYNEQFF.

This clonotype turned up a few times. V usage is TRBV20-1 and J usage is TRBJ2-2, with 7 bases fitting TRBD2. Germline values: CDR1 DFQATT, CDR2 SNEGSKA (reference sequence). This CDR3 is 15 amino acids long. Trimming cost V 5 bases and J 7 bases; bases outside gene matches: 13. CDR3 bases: TGCAGTGCTGATTTCCGGGACTACCATTTCGGGGAGCTGTTTTTT. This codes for CSADFRDYHFGELFF.

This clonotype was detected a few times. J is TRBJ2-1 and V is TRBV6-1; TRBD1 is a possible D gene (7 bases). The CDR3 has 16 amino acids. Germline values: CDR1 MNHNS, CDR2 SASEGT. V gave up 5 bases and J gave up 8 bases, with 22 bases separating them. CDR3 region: CASSPGGRGQGDEQFF. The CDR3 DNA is TGTGCCAGCAGTCCCGGGGGCCGGGGTCAGGGGGATGAGCAGTTCTTC.

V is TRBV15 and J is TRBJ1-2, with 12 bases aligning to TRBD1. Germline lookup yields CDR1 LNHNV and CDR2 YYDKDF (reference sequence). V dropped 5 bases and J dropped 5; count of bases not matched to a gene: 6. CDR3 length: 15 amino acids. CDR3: CATSVGGQGAYGYTF. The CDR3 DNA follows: TGTGCCACCAGCGTAGGGGGACAGGGGGCTTATGGCTACACCTTC.

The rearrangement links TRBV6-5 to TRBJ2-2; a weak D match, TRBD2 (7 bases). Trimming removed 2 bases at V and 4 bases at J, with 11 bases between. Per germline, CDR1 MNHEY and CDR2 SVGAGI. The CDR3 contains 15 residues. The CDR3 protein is CASSYGGAITGELFF. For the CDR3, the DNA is TGTGCCAGCAGTTACGGGGGGGCCATCACCGGGGAGCTGTTTTTT.

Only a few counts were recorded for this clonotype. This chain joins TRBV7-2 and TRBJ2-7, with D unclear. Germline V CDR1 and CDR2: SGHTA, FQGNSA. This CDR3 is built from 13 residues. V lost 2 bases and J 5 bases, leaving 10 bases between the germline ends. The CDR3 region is CASSLTGSHEQYF. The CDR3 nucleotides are TGTGCCAGCAGCTTAACCGGGTCCCACGAGCAGTACTTC.

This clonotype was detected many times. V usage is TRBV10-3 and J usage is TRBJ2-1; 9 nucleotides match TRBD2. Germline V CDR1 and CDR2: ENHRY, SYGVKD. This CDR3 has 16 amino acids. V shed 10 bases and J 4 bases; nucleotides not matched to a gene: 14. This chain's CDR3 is CATLPSGGRAYNEQFF. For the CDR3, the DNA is TGTGCCACACTCCCCTCGGGCGGGAGGGCTTACAATGAGCAGTTCTTC.

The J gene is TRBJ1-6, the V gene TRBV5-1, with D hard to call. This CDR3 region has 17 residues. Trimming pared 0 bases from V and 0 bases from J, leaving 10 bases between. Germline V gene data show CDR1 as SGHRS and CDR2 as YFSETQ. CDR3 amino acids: CASSLVVGSSYNSPLHF. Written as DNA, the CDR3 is TGCGCCAGCAGCTTGGTCGTGGGGAGCTCCTATAATTCACCCCTCCACTTT.

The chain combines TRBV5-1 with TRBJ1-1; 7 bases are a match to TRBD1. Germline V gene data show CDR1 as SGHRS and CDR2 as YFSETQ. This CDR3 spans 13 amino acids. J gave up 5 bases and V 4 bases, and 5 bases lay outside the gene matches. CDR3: CASSEGARTEAFF. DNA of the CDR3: TGCGCCAGCAGCGAGGGGGCGAGGACTGAAGCTTTCTTT.

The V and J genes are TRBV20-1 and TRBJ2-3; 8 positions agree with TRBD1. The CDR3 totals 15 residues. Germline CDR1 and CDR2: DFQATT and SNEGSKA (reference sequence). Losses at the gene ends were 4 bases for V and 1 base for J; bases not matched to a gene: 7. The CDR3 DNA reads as TGCAGTGCTAACGACAGGGGAGTGGGCACAGATACGCAGTATTTT. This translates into CSANDRGVGTDTQYF.

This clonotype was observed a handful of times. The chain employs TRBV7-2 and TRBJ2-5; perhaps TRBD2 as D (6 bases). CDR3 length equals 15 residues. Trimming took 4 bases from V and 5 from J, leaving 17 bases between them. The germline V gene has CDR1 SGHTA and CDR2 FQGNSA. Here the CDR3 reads CASSSRSSDRETQYF. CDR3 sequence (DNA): TGTGCCAGCAGCTCCCGTTCTAGCGATCGGGAGACCCAGTACTTC.

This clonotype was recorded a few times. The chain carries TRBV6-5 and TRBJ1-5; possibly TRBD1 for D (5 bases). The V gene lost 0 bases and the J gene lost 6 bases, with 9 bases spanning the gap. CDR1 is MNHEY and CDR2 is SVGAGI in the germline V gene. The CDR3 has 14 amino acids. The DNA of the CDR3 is TGTGCCAGCAGTTACTCGGCAGGGTTTCAGCCCCAGCATTTT. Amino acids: CASSYSAGFQPQHF.

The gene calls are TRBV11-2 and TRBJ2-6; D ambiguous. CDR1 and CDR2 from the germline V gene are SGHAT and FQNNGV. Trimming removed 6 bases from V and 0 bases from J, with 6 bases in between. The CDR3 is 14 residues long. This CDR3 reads CASRRVSGANVLTF. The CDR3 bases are TGTGCCAGCAGACGGGTCTCTGGGGCCAACGTCCTGACTTTC.

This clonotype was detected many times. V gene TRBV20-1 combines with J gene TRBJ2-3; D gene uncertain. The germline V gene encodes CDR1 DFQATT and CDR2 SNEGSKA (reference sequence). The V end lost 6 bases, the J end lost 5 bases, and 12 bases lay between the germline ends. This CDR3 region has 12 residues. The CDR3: CSARRTEDTQYF. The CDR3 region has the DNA TGCAGTGCCCGAAGAACTGAAGATACGCAGTATTTT.

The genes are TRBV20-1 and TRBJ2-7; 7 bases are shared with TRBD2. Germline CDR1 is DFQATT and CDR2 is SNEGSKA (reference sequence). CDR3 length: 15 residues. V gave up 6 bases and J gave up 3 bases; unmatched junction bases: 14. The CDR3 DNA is TGCAGTGCCCGAGGGCGGGGGAACTATCGCTACGAGCAGTACTTC. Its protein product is CSARGRGNYRYEQYF.

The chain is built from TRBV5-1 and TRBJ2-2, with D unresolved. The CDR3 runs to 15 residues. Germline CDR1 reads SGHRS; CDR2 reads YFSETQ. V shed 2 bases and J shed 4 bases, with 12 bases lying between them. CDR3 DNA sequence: TGCGCCAGCAGCTTTTGGGTGTTCGGCACCGGGGAGCTGTTTTTT. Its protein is CASSFWVFGTGELFF.

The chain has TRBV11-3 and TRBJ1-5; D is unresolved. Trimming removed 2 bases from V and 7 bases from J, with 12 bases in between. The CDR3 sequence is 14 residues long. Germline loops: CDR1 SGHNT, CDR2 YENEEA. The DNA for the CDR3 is TGTGCCAGCAGCTTAAATACCAACACGCAGCCCCAGCATTTT. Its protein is CASSLNTNTQPQHF.

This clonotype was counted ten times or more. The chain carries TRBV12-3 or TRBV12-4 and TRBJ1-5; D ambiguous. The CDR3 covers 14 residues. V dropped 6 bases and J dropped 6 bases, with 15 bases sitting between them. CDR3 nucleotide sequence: TGTGCCAGCAGCCCTCCTCCCGGGCTTCAGCCCCAGCATTTT. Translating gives CASSPPPGLQPQHF.

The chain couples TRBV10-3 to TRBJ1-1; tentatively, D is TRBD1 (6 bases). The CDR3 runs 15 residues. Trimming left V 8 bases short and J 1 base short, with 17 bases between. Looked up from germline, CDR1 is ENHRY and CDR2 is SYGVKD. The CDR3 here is CAISEPKQGNTEAFF. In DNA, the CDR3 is TGTGCCATCTCTGAACCCAAACAGGGGAACACTGAAGCTTTCTTT.

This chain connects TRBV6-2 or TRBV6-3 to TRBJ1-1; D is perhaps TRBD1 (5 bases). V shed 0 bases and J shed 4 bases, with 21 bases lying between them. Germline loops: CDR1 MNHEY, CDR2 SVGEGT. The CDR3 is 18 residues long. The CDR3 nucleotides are TGTGCCAGCAGTTACTCGTTCGTACGGGGGAAGGTGGTCACTGAAGCTTTCTTT. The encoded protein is CASSYSFVRGKVVTEAFF.

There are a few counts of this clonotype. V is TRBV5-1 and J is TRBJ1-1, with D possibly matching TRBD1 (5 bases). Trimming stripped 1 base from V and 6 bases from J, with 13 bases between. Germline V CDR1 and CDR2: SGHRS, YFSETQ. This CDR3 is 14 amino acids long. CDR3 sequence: CASSLWGQSPEAFF. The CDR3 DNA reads TGCGCCAGCAGCTTGTGGGGCCAGAGCCCTGAAGCTTTCTTT.

CDR3 bases: TGTGCCAGCAGCTTAGGGTTTAGCGGGAGGTACTCTAGCACAGATACGCAGTATTTT. The encoded protein is CASSLGFSGRYSSTDTQYF. The rearrangement uses TRBV11-2 and TRBJ2-3, with 10 nucleotides matching TRBD2. Trimming cost V 1 base and J 0 bases; bases outside gene matches: 10. The germline V gene has CDR1 SGHAT and CDR2 FQNNGV. This CDR3 is built from 19 residues.

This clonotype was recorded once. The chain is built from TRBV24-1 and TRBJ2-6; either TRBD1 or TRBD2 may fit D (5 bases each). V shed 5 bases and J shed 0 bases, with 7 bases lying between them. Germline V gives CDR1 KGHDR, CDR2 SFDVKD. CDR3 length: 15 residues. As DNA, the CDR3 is TGTGCCACCAGTGGGGACGGCTCTGGGGCCAACGTCCTGACTTTC. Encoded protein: CATSGDGSGANVLTF.

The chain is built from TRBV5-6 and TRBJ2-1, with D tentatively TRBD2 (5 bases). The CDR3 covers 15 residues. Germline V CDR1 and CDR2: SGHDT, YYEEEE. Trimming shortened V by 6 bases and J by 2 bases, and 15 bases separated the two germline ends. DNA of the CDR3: TGTGCCAGCATTTTGCTGGAGGTCGCCTACAATGAGCAGTTCTTC. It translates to CASILLEVAYNEQFF.

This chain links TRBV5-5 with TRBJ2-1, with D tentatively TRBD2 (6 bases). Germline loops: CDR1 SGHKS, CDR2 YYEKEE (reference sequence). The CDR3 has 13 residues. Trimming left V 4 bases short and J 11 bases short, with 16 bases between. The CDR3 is CASSPGLTEKQFF. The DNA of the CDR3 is TGTGCCAGCAGCCCGGGACTCACCGAAAAGCAGTTCTTC.